This entry features one TCR beta chain sequence. Its antigen is as yet unknown. The CDR3 end lies 3 residues beyond the end of the read and is filled in from the germline J gene. This sample was taken from a study of T cells in women clearing cervical HPV infection. The wider study: Cases were women with histologically confirmed HPV16-related CIN3 or worse, including a couple of invasive cancers.

Prevalent HPV16 infections were excluded; only incident single HPV16 infections included. Notes on the study in general: TRBV6-7 abundance was lower in cases than controls (roughly 0.11% versus 0.16%).

Genomic DNA, averaging 1200 ng per sample, yielded TCR beta CDR3 via immunoSEQ. Clones were read by immunoSEQ multiplex PCR, and TCRdb kept only the in-frame ones, dropping some. This sample contains about 36,000 clones. V lost 0 bases and J 0 bases, leaving 12 bases between the germline ends. The CDR3 runs to 16 residues. CDR1 and CDR2 (germline): DFQATT, SNEGSKA (reference sequence). The chain has TRBV20-1 and TRBJ1-3; possible D gene TRBD1, 5 bases. The TCR originated in a woman between 18 and 69 years old with a cervical HPV16 infection that either progressed to CIN3+ or cleared (not recorded which). Sequenced sample: blood buffy coat. The CDR3 is CSAREGTGPSGNTIYF. CDR3 DNA, as far as it was read: TGCAGTGCTAGAGAAGGAACAGGACCCTCTGGAAACACC.